The rows below give T cell receptor beta chains drawn from one sample of a study of blood T cell repertoires in COVID-19. This table comes from immunoSEQ multiplex PCR, and its TCRdb copy is limited to in-frame clones, with some not included. The profile shows about 160,000 clones, roughly 90% of them singletons. The specimen was peripheral blood. Every receptor here comes from a man aged 55 to 70 with acute or convalescent COVID-19. Both conserved end residues are trimmed from each CDR3. Expanded clones are given a class, and other clones once, few, many or no size at all.

cdr3_aa clone_size v_call
ASSQDRQGAVQPQH NA TRBV4-2
ASSPDRAAPNEKLF NA TRBV7-6
ASSPWTSGGADTQY NA TRBV7-2
ASSGGGGVVEQF NA TRBV5-1
ASSIQPELRNSPLH NA TRBV9
ASSMLRLTLFHNEQF NA TRBV19
ASSSVTGANYGYT NA TRBV5-4
ASSQDVVGDWNSPLH NA TRBV4-2
ATSRAGQGNEQF NA TRBV15
ATTGGAIQVYEQY NA TRBV7-2
ASRALAHEKLF NA TRBV2
ATSIWTGVSPLH NA TRBV15
ARSPDRIAYEQY NA TRBV5-3
ASSLGGDTEAF NA TRBV27
ASSWASTGYGYT NA TRBV5-5
SAIGGGLYNEQF NA TRBV29-1
ATRLSSYEQY NA TRBV10-3
ASSSQAKNIQY NA TRBV12-3/TRBV12-4
ASSLRTENSPLH NA TRBV19
ASSYDILTSGGEDTQY NA TRBV6-2/TRBV6-3
ASSGTQGANEQY NA TRBV2
ASSQGQGDGYT NA TRBV4-1
ASNDGSVNTEAF NA TRBV5-1
ASIRGQTLYGYT NA TRBV2
ASSVEGNYGYT NA TRBV9
ASSPPGTGVYEQY NA TRBV6-5
ASSHGQEAF NA TRBV18
ASSPRGGFTGELF NA TRBV7-2
ASSLTGDNTGELF NA TRBV5-1
ASSWDTNSGNTIY NA TRBV6-5
ASSPTGGGYNEQF few TRBV9
ASSPSGDLEQF NA TRBV5-4